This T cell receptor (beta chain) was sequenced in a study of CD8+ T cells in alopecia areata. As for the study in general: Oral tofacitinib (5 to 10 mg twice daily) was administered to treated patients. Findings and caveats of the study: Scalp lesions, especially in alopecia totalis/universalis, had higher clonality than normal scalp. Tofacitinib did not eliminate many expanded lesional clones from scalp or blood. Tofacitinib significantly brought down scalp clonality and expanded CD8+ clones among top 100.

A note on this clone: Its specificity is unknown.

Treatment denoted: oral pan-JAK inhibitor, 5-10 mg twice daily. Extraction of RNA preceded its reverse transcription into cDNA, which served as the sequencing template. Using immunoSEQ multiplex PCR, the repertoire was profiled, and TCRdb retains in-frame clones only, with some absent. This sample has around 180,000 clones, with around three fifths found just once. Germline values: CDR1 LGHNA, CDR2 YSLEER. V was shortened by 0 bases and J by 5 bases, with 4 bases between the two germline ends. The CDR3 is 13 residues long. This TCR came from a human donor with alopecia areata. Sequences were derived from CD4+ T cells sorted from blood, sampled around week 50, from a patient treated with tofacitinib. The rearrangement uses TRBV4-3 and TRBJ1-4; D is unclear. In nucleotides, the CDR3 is TGCGCCAGCAGCCAAGAGCCGAATGAAAAACTGTTTTTT. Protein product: CASSQEPNEKLFF.